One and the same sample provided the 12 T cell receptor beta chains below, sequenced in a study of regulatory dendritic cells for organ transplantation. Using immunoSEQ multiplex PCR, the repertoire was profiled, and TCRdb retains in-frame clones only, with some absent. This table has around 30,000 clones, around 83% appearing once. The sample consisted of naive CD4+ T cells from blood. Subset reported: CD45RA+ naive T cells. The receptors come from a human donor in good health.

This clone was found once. The DNA for the CDR3 is TGTGCCAGTAGTATTGGGACAGGGGCAGGAAACACCATATATTTT. Its protein product is CASSIGTGAGNTIYF. The V gene is TRBV19, the J gene TRBJ1-3; 10 bases match TRBD1. Germline trimming cut 3 bases from V and 4 bases from J; bases unmatched to any gene: 3. Germline V CDR1 and CDR2: LNHDA, SQIVND (reference sequence). The CDR3 spans 15 residues.

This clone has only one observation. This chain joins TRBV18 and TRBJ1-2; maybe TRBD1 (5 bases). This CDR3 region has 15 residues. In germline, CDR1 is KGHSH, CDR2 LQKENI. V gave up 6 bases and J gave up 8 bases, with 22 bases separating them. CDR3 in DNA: TGTGCCAGCTCCCCGTGGAGACAGCTTACAGAAGGCTACACCTTC. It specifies CASSPWRQLTEGYTF.

The chain's CDR3 is CASSPPEGTDTQYF. CDR3 nucleotides: TGTGCCAGCTCACCCCCGGAGGGCACAGATACGCAGTATTTT. This chain links TRBV18 with TRBJ2-3; D possibly corresponds to TRBD2 (5 bases). The CDR3 loop spans 14 amino acids. Trimming cost V 3 bases and J 1 base, with 8 bases left between them. Germline CDR1 KGHSH, CDR2 LQKENI.

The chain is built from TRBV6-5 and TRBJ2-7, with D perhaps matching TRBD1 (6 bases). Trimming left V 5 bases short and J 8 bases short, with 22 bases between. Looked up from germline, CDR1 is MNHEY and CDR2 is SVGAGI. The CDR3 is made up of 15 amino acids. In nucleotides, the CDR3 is TGTGCCAGCAGTCACCGCCCGGGACAAAAGTTACAGCAGTACTTC. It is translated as CASSHRPGQKLQQYF.

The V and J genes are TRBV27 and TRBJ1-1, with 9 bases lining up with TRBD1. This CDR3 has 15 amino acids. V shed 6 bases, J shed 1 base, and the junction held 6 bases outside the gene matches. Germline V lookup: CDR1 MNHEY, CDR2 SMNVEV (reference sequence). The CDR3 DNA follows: TGTGCCAGCAGCGGACCGGGACAGGGGAACACTGAAGCTTTCTTT. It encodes CASSGPGQGNTEAFF.

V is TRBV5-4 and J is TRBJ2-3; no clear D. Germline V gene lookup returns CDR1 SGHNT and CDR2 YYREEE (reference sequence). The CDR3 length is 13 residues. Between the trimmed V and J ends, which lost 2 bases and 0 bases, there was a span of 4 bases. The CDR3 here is CASSLQSTDTQYF. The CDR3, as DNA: TGTGCCAGCAGCTTACAGAGCACAGATACGCAGTATTTT.

CDR3 nucleotide sequence: TGTGCCAGTAGTACAGGACAGAGCCAAGAGACCCAGTACTTC. Protein: CASSTGQSQETQYF. The rearrangement joins TRBV19 to TRBJ2-5, with D perhaps matching TRBD1 (6 bases). V was trimmed by 4 bases and J by 1 base, leaving 10 bases between them. The CDR3 sequence is 14 residues long. Germline lookup yields CDR1 LNHDA and CDR2 SQIVND (reference sequence).

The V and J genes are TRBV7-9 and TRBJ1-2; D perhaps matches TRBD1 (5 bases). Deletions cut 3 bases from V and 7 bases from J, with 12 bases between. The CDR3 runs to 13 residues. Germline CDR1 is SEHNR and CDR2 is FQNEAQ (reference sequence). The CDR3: CASSFSRDGGYTF. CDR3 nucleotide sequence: TGTGCCAGCAGCTTTTCCAGGGATGGTGGCTACACCTTC.

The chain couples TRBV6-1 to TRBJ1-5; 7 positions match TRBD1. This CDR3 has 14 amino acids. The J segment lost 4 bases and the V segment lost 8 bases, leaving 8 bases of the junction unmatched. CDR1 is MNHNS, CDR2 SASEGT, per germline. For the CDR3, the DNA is TGTGCCAGCCTAGGACAGGTCTCTAATCAGCCCCAGCATTTT. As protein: CASLGQVSNQPQHF.

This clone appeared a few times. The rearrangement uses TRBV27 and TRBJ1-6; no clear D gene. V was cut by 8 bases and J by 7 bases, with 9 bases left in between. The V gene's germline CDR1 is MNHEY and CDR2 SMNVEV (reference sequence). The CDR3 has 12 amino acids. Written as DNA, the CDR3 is TGTGCCAGCGCGGAGGGAAATTCACCCCTCCACTTT. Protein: CASAEGNSPLHF.

Written as DNA, the CDR3 is TGTGCCAGCAGCTCAGGAAACACCATATATTTT. This translates into CASSSGNTIYF. This rearrangement joins TRBV7-2 to TRBJ1-3, with D unresolved. V was shortened by 4 bases and J by 4 bases, with 2 bases between the two germline ends. The germline V gene has CDR1 SGHTA and CDR2 FQGNSA. The CDR3 totals 11 residues.

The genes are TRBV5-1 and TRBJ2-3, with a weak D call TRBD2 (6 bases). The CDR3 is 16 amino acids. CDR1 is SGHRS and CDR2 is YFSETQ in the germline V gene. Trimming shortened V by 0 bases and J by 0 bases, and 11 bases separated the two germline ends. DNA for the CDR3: TGCGCCAGCAGCTTGGCGGGGGACTCTAGCACAGATACGCAGTATTTT. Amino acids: CASSLAGDSSTDTQYF.